The 24 T cell receptor beta chains listed next were all sequenced from one sample in a study of T-cell reconstitution after alpha-beta-depleted transplantation in children. Preparation of the TCRbeta library involved a method that used unique molecular identifiers. Via MiXCR, TCRdb re-called the PCR reads, giving one row per CDR3 protein. The table lists around 45,000 distinct CDR3 sequences, 50% to 55% of them singletons, with around two fifths in the top ten. Sequencing used peripheral blood, obtained before TCRalphabeta/CD19-depleted stem cell transplant. The receptor source for this set is a boy under two years old with SCID, due to receive a stem cell transplant.

This clonotype was observed once. The chain recombines TRBV7-6 with TRBJ2-1, with D perhaps matching TRBD2 (5 bases). V lost 2 bases to trimming and J lost 5 bases, with 10 bases between them. The CDR3 loop spans 14 amino acids. Germline V gives CDR1 SGHVS, CDR2 FNYEAQ. CDR3 amino acids: CASSLNKGDNEQFF. The CDR3 coding sequence is TGTGCCAGCAGCTTAAATAAGGGAGACAATGAGCAGTTCTTC.

CDR3 residues: CAIRQDSKETQYF. The CDR3 region has the DNA TGTGCCATCAGACAGGACAGCAAAGAGACCCAGTACTTC. The chain combines TRBV10-3 with TRBJ2-5, with a possible D match to TRBD1 (6 bases). The CDR3 extends over 13 amino acids. The V gene's germline CDR1 is ENHRY and CDR2 SYGVKD. Between the trimmed V and J ends, which lost 6 bases and 3 bases, there was a span of 11 bases.

The chain carries TRBV5-1 and TRBJ2-3, with 11 bases aligning to TRBD2. Germline assignment: CDR1 SGHRS and CDR2 YFSETQ. This CDR3 spans 16 amino acids. V lost 2 bases and J lost 3; bases outside the gene matches: 5. CDR3 nucleotide sequence: TGCGCCAGCAGCTTTAAGACTAGCGGGACAACAGATACGCAGTATTTT. Translating it yields CASSFKTSGTTDTQYF.

This clonotype was seen more than once but under ten times. The chain couples TRBV12-3 or TRBV12-4 to TRBJ1-5; TRBD1 is a possible D gene (5 bases). V shed 5 bases and J shed 9 bases, with 11 bases lying between them. The CDR3 is made up of 12 amino acids. The CDR3 DNA sequence: TGTGCCAGCAGTCTCAGGGAAGGGCCCCAGCATTTT. It translates to CASSLREGPQHF.

To note about this clonotype: A read error may account for a junction end that differs from germline. The CDR3 coding sequence is TGTACCAGCTCTGACAGCCAGGACACAGATACGCAGTATTTT. Its translation is CTSSDSQDTDTQYF. V and J are TRBV18 and TRBJ2-3, with D tentatively TRBD1 (5 bases). Germline-derived CDR1 and CDR2 are KGHSH and LQKENI. This CDR3 spans 14 amino acids.

The V and J genes are TRBV12-3 or TRBV12-4 and TRBJ2-3; possible D gene TRBD1, 5 bases. V was cut by 8 bases and J by 0 bases, with 12 bases left in between. CDR3 length: 14 amino acids. The CDR3 sequence: CASVQESSTDTQYF. As DNA, the CDR3 is TGTGCCAGCGTACAGGAGTCTAGCACAGATACGCAGTATTTT.

V usage is TRBV20-1 and J usage is TRBJ1-5, with 7 positions matching TRBD1. The CDR3 contains 16 residues. Unmatched junction bases numbered 11, after V lost 6 bases and J lost 0 bases. Per the germline V gene, CDR1 is DFQATT and CDR2 is SNEGSKA (reference sequence). The CDR3 bases are TGCAGTGCCCCCGTCTCAGGGGGGAATAGCAATCAGCCCCAGCATTTT. The encoded protein is CSAPVSGGNSNQPQHF.

This rearrangement joins TRBV7-2 to TRBJ2-1; 7 bases fit TRBD1. V shed 4 bases and J 0 bases; nucleotides not matched to a gene: 6. From germline, CDR1 is SGHTA and CDR2 FQGNSA. This CDR3 region has 16 residues. CDR3 region: CASSSRQGPSYNEQFF. The CDR3 DNA follows: TGTGCCAGCAGCTCTCGACAGGGCCCCTCCTACAATGAGCAGTTCTTC.

This chain connects TRBV11-2 to TRBJ2-2, with a tentative D call TRBD1 (6 bases). V was cut by 0 bases and J by 4 bases, with 9 bases left in between. CDR1 and CDR2 from the germline V gene are SGHAT and FQNNGV. The CDR3 extends over 15 amino acids. The CDR3 here is CASSLEGARTGELFF. The CDR3 DNA follows: TGTGCCAGCAGCTTAGAGGGGGCCCGCACCGGGGAGCTGTTTTTT.

This clonotype was observed a few times. This CDR3 reads CSTSPKETQYF. CDR3 in DNA: TGCAGTACCTCTCCGAAAGAGACCCAGTACTTC. The genes are TRBV20-1 and TRBJ2-5, with D unclear. The CDR3 has 11 residues. The ends were cut back, 8 bases at V and 3 bases at J, with 10 bases in the middle. Germline V CDR1 and CDR2: DFQATT, SNEGSKA (reference sequence).

The chain joins TRBV5-1 to TRBJ1-6; D is possibly TRBD1 (5 bases). Looked up from germline, CDR1 is SGHRS and CDR2 is YFSETQ. V lost 4 bases and J lost 0, with 17 bases in between. CDR3 length: 18 amino acids. The CDR3 reads CASSLRRGSSSYNSPLHF. CDR3 nucleotides: TGCGCCAGCAGCCTACGCCGGGGCTCAAGCTCCTATAATTCACCCCTCCACTTT. The variable domain in full, with the rest retrieved from reference TRBV5-1 and TRBJ1-6, is KAGVTQTPRYLIKTRGQQVTLSCSPISGHRSVSWYQQTPGQGLQFLFEYFSETQRNKGNFPGRFSGRQFSNSRSEMNVSTLELGDSALYLCASSLRRGSSSYNSPLHFGNGTRLTVT.

This clonotype came up a few times. The V call is TRBV9, the J call TRBJ2-5, with D perhaps assigned TRBD1 or TRBD2 (6 bases each). From germline, CDR1 is SGDLS and CDR2 YYNGEE. The CDR3 loop spans 14 amino acids. Between the trimmed V and J ends, which lost 0 bases and 2 bases, there was a span of 8 bases. The CDR3 loop reads CASSVEGGQETQYF. The CDR3 region has the DNA TGTGCCAGCAGCGTAGAGGGGGGACAAGAGACCCAGTACTTC.

This chain links TRBV5-1 with TRBJ2-1, with a tentative D call TRBD2 (6 bases). The CDR3 consists of 13 residues. CDR1 is SGHRS and CDR2 is YFSETQ in the germline V gene. Trimming cost V 6 bases and J 5 bases, with 12 bases left between them. CDR3 in DNA: TGCGCCAGCACCCTGGGACTTAACAATGAGCAGTTCTTC. Translating it yields CASTLGLNNEQFF.

The chain carries TRBV9 and TRBJ2-2, with 10 positions matching TRBD2. The CDR3 is made up of 15 amino acids. The germline V gene encodes CDR1 SGDLS and CDR2 YYNGEE. Losses at the gene ends were 3 bases for V and 8 bases for J; bases not matched to a gene: 7. In nucleotides, the CDR3 is TGTGCCAGCAGCGCCACGGCGGGACTAGCGGGGGAGCTGTTTTTT. It specifies CASSATAGLAGELFF.

CDR3 amino acids: CASSLGGGRQPQHF. CDR3 nucleotides: TGTGCCAGCAGCTTAGGGGGGGGTAGGCAGCCCCAGCATTTT. The J gene is TRBJ1-5, the V gene TRBV11-2, with D possibly being TRBD1 (5 bases). CDR1 is SGHAT and CDR2 is FQNNGV in the germline V gene. The ends were cut back, 1 base at V and 7 bases at J, with 11 bases in the middle. The CDR3 sequence is 14 residues long.

This chain connects TRBV4-1 to TRBJ2-3; possible D gene TRBD2, 6 bases. The V end was cut by 3 bases, the J end by 2 bases, with 15 bases between. The germline V gene has CDR1 MGHRA and CDR2 YSYEKL. The CDR3 runs 16 residues. The DNA for the CDR3 is TGCGCCAGCAGCCAGGACGGGAGCGGTCCCACAGATACGCAGTATTTT. It yields the protein CASSQDGSGPTDTQYF.

This clonotype was counted at least ten times. The chain recombines TRBV4-2 with TRBJ2-7, with D perhaps matching TRBD1 (6 bases). The CDR3 has 16 residues. Trimming pared 2 bases from V and 0 bases from J, leaving 14 bases between. Germline V gene data show CDR1 as LGHNA and CDR2 as YNFKEQ. The CDR3 nucleotides are TGTGCCAGCAGCCAATCGGGAACAGGGAGCTCCTACGAGCAGTACTTC. This gives the protein CASSQSGTGSSYEQYF.

The chain links TRBV5-1 to TRBJ2-5; a possible D gene is TRBD1 (6 bases). Germline values: CDR1 SGHRS, CDR2 YFSETQ. The CDR3 extends over 14 amino acids. The V end was cut by 5 bases, the J end by 4 bases, with 15 bases between. CDR3 region: CASRVTGSPETQYF. The CDR3 region has the DNA TGCGCCAGCAGGGTGACAGGATCCCCAGAGACCCAGTACTTC.

This clonotype was seen at least ten times. The CDR3 DNA sequence: TGCAGTGCTTCGAGGGGATGGGGCACAGATACGCAGTATTTT. Residues: CSASRGWGTDTQYF. The rearrangement links TRBV20-1 to TRBJ2-3, with D perhaps being TRBD1 or TRBD2 (5 bases each). V lost 5 bases and J lost 1, with 13 bases in between. This CDR3 comprises 14 residues. Per the germline V gene, CDR1 is DFQATT and CDR2 is SNEGSKA (reference sequence).

This sequence joins TRBV5-1 and TRBJ1-2; D may be TRBD1 (5 bases). Germline CDR1 is SGHRS and CDR2 is YFSETQ. V was clipped by 0 bases and J by 6 bases, with 12 bases between them. The CDR3 spans 14 residues. The CDR3 region is CASSLAGIRDGYTF. DNA of the CDR3: TGCGCCAGCAGCTTGGCAGGGATTCGGGATGGCTACACCTTC.

The chain links TRBV15 to TRBJ2-5, with D possibly TRBD2 on 6 matching bases. V lost 5 bases to trimming and J lost 4 bases, with 11 bases between them. Germline V CDR1 and CDR2: LNHNV, YYDKDF (reference sequence). The CDR3 is 13 amino acids. CDR3 in DNA: TGTGCCACCAGCGGCTACGGGGGAGAGACCCAGTACTTC. Its protein product is CATSGYGGETQYF.

This clonotype was counted a few times. The rearrangement links TRBV12-3 or TRBV12-4 to TRBJ1-5, with no clear D. V dropped 0 bases and J dropped 4 bases, with 4 bases sitting between them. The CDR3 extends over 13 amino acids. The CDR3 DNA sequence: TGTGCCAGCAGTTTAGCAGGGAATCAGCCCCAGCATTTT. Translating it yields CASSLAGNQPQHF.

The chain carries TRBV28 and TRBJ2-7; no reliable D call. The CDR3 sequence is 14 residues long. Trimming left V 5 bases short and J 6 bases short, with 17 bases between. Per the germline V gene, CDR1 is MDHEN and CDR2 is SYDVKM. CDR3 sequence reads: CASSPPQNPSEQYF. CDR3 in DNA: TGTGCCAGCAGTCCCCCGCAGAACCCGTCCGAGCAGTACTTC.

This clonotype was recorded a few times. This sequence joins TRBV7-2 and TRBJ1-6; D perhaps matches TRBD1 (5 bases). V dropped 2 bases and J dropped 7 bases, with 12 bases sitting between them. Germline CDR1 is SGHTA and CDR2 is FQGNSA. This CDR3 region has 15 residues. In nucleotides, the CDR3 is TGTGCCAGCAGCTTAATGGGGCAGGGAAATTCACCCCTCCACTTT. Amino acid sequence: CASSLMGQGNSPLHF.